The TCR beta chain under discussion was sequenced for a study of neoadjuvant anti-PD-1 for oral cavity cancer. The protocol was immunoSEQ multiplex PCR, while the TCRdb copy is restricted to in-frame clones and leaves out a portion. The sample lists about 14,000 clones; about 61% were seen once. These oral cavity squamous cell carcinomas were HPV-negative and locally advanced. Analysis of PBMCs was direct, with no culture step. Germline V gene lookup returns CDR1 SGHNT and CDR2 YENEEA. The junction had 0 bases not matched to a gene; V was cut back by 1 base and J by 5 bases. The CDR3 runs to 14 residues.

This sequence was found in a person aged 40 to 85 with oral cavity squamous cell carcinoma. The sample consisted of PBMCs, taken before nivolumab (anti-PD-1) treatment. V gene TRBV11-3 combines with J gene TRBJ2-1; 9 bases match TRBD2. The CDR3 here is CASSLASGNNEQFF. As DNA, the CDR3 is TGTGCCAGCAGCTTAGCTAGCGGGAACAATGAGCAGTTCTTC.